These 20 T cell receptor beta chains came from one sample sequenced in a study of CD8 T cells in ankylosing spondylitis. TCRdb re-called the 5' RACE reads with MiXCR, one entry per CDR3 protein. The sample contains approximately 40,000 distinct CDR3 sequences, 4.5% to 6% of which appear only once. Source material: blood, either unsorted or a sorted T cell fraction (not recorded which). These receptors were taken from a male donor with ankylosing spondylitis or in good health (not recorded which).

Concerning this clonotype: One base away lies a much larger clone, so this may be a sequencing read error. The chain links TRBV13 to TRBJ2-1, with 7 bases identical to TRBD1. Germline CDR1 is PRHDT and CDR2 is FYEKMQ (reference sequence). The CDR3 consists of 14 residues. CDR3 amino acids: CVSSQQDRNYEQFF. CDR3 sequence (DNA): TGTGTCAGCAGCCAACAGGACAGGAACTACGAGCAGTTCTTC.

This clonotype was picked up many times. The rearrangement links TRBV12-3 or TRBV12-4 to TRBJ1-2; TRBD1 might be the D (5 bases). The CDR3 has 16 residues. V lost 5 bases, J lost 2 bases, and 18 bases lay in between. As DNA, the CDR3 is TGTGCCAGCAGTAACTCGGGCAGGGCCCTGAACTATGGCTACACCTTC. It is translated as CASSNSGRALNYGYTF.

The V call is TRBV19, the J call TRBJ1-4, with D perhaps matching TRBD1 (6 bases). CDR3 length: 12 residues. Trimming took off 8 bases at V and 6 bases at J, with 10 bases between the two ends. Germline-derived CDR1 and CDR2 are LNHDA and SQIVND (reference sequence). CDR3 DNA: TGTGCCAGTGGGGACATTTATGAAAAACTGTTTTTT. Protein sequence: CASGDIYEKLFF. Filled out from reference TRBV19 and TRBJ1-4, the complete variable domain reads DGGITQSPKYLFRKEGQNVTLSCEQNLNHDAMYWYRQDPGQGLRLIYYSQIVNDFQKGDIAEGYSVSREKKESFPLTVTSAQKNPTAFYLCASGDIYEKLFFGSGTQLSVL.

This clonotype was observed many times. The chain joins TRBV4-3 to TRBJ1-2, with D maybe TRBD1 (5 bases). The CDR3 extends over 14 amino acids. Germline loops: CDR1 LGHNA, CDR2 YSLEER. V shed 4 bases and J shed 5 bases, with 14 bases lying between them. The CDR3 spells CASSPQTGVYGYTF. CDR3 sequence (DNA): TGCGCCAGCAGCCCCCAAACAGGCGTGTATGGCTACACCTTC.

The table lists this clonotype with many counts. CDR3 DNA: TGTGCCATCAGTGCGACTAGCGGAAACACCGGGGAGCTGTTTTTT. This sequence encodes CAISATSGNTGELFF. This chain connects TRBV10-3 to TRBJ2-2; 9 bases match TRBD2. Germline V gives CDR1 ENHRY, CDR2 SYGVKD. The length of the CDR3 is 15 residues. V dropped 4 bases and J dropped 2; count of bases not matched to a gene: 2.

In this sample, this clonotype turned up a few times. This sequence joins TRBV7-2 and TRBJ2-5, with D possibly TRBD2 on 6 matching bases. Trimming removed 2 bases at V and 5 bases at J, with 15 bases between. The CDR3 is 15 amino acids. CDR1 SGHTA and CDR2 FQGNSA come from the germline V gene. CDR3 nucleotides: TGTGCCAGCAGCTTACTCCGGGGAGGTCGGGAGACCCAGTACTTC. This codes for CASSLLRGGRETQYF.

The V call is TRBV20-1, the J call TRBJ2-2; D is unresolved. This CDR3 has 14 amino acids. Trimming removed 3 bases at V and 5 bases at J, with 13 bases between. CDR1 and CDR2 from the germline V gene are DFQATT and SNEGSKA (reference sequence). DNA for the CDR3: TGCAGTGCTAGTAAGGAACCCGCAACCGGGGAGCTGTTTTTT. It yields the protein CSASKEPATGELFF.

This clonotype was seen many times. The rearrangement uses TRBV10-3 and TRBJ2-5; 9 nucleotides match TRBD1. This CDR3 is built from 15 residues. V shed 2 bases and J 2 bases; nucleotides not matched to a gene: 3. Germline V CDR1 and CDR2: ENHRY, SYGVKD. Written as DNA, the CDR3 is TGTGCCATCAGTGAGGGACAGGGGCTACAAGAGACCCAGTACTTC. Its translation: CAISEGQGLQETQYF.

In this sample, this clonotype turned up many times. The chain has TRBV7-9 and TRBJ1-6; D call uncertain. V lost 5 bases and J lost 7, with 3 bases in between. From germline, CDR1 is SEHNR and CDR2 FQNEAQ (reference sequence). The CDR3 is 11 amino acids. CDR3 DNA: TGTGCCAGCAGCGCAAATTCACCCCTCCACTTT. As protein: CASSANSPLHF.

V gene TRBV29-1 combines with J gene TRBJ2-1; TRBD1 is a possible D gene (6 bases). Trimming shortened V by 5 bases and J by 0 bases, and 20 bases separated the two germline ends. The germline V gene encodes CDR1 SQVTM and CDR2 ANQGSEA. The CDR3 length is 17 residues. CDR3 loop: CSVLTISRQVSYNEQFF. In nucleotides, the CDR3 is TGCAGCGTTCTAACTATTAGCAGACAGGTCTCCTACAATGAGCAGTTCTTC.

This clonotype showed up many times. This chain connects TRBV6-4 to TRBJ2-1, with D perhaps being TRBD1 or TRBD2 (5 bases each). Trimming stripped 5 bases from V and 4 bases from J, with 18 bases between. This CDR3 has 16 amino acids. Germline CDR1 is MRHNA and CDR2 is SNTAGT. For the CDR3, the DNA is TGTGCCAGCAGTCCTACCGGGACCGGAGCGTACAATGAGCAGTTCTTC. Translating it yields CASSPTGTGAYNEQFF.

This clonotype showed up many times. The chain links TRBV15 to TRBJ1-6; D not resolved. This CDR3 has 12 residues. V shed 2 bases and J shed 9 bases, with 5 bases lying between them. The germline V gene has CDR1 LNHNV and CDR2 YYDKDF (reference sequence). The CDR3 bases are TGTGCCACCAGCAGAAACTCTTCACCCCTCCACTTT. This sequence encodes CATSRNSSPLHF.

The table lists this clonotype with many counts. The chain links TRBV7-3 to TRBJ1-1; D gene ambiguous. Trimming removed 6 bases at V and 7 bases at J, with 12 bases between. Germline V lookup: CDR1 SGHTA, CDR2 FQGTGA. This CDR3 is built from 12 residues. The CDR3 sequence is CASRPNPREAFF. As DNA, the CDR3 is TGTGCCAGCAGACCCAACCCGCGTGAAGCTTTCTTT.

This clonotype was picked up many times. The V and J genes are TRBV15 and TRBJ2-3; D remains ambiguous. Germline-derived CDR1 and CDR2 are LNHNV and YYDKDF (reference sequence). Trimming cost V 7 bases and J 0 bases, with 11 bases left between them. The CDR3 covers 14 residues. CDR3 loop: CATKPGPSTDTQYF. CDR3 coding DNA: TGTGCCACCAAACCTGGGCCTAGCACAGATACGCAGTATTTT.

This clonotype was picked up many times. V is TRBV14 and J is TRBJ2-1; no clear D gene. The CDR3 spans 12 residues. Germline V lookup: CDR1 SGHDN, CDR2 FVKESK. V was pared by 2 bases and J by 7 bases, with 6 bases between. The CDR3 sequence is CASSQWVNEQFF. CDR3 DNA: TGTGCCAGCAGCCAATGGGTAAATGAGCAGTTCTTC.

Ten or more counts support this clonotype. The chain combines TRBV29-1 with TRBJ2-5; TRBD2 matches 14 bases. Germline values: CDR1 SQVTM, CDR2 ANQGSEA. The CDR3 totals 16 residues. V dropped 7 bases and J dropped 2; count of bases not matched to a gene: 9. This CDR3 reads CSGRLAGGPGQETQYF. CDR3 sequence (DNA): TGCAGCGGCCGACTAGCGGGAGGGCCGGGTCAAGAGACCCAGTACTTC.

This clonotype was recorded at least ten times. This sequence joins TRBV7-9 and TRBJ1-1, with TRBD1 matching 7 bases. CDR1 is SEHNR and CDR2 is FQNEAQ in the germline V gene (reference sequence). V was pared by 4 bases and J by 1 base, with 6 bases of the junction left unmatched. This CDR3 region has 15 residues. The CDR3 here is CASSSFRGGNTEAFF. The CDR3 nucleotides are TGTGCCAGCAGCTCCTTCAGGGGGGGGAACACTGAAGCTTTCTTT.

This clonotype was observed at least ten times. The genes are TRBV20-1 and TRBJ2-5; 8 bases fit TRBD2. The CDR3 is made up of 16 amino acids. Germline loops: CDR1 DFQATT, CDR2 SNEGSKA (reference sequence). Germline trimming cut 5 bases from V and 5 bases from J; bases unmatched to any gene: 16. The CDR3, as DNA: TGCAGTGCTGGTCCAGCGGGGGCGGATTTTATGGAGACCCAGTACTTC. Amino acids: CSAGPAGADFMETQYF.

This clonotype was observed at least ten times. V is TRBV7-9 and J is TRBJ2-3, with a weak D call TRBD2 (5 bases). The CDR3 has 17 amino acids. V was clipped by 6 bases and J by 4 bases, with 23 bases between them. Per the germline V gene, CDR1 is SEHNR and CDR2 is FQNEAQ (reference sequence). CDR3 DNA: TGTGCCAGCAGGCGTTCTTTGACTCATCTCGGGGCAGATACGCAGTATTTT. This sequence encodes CASRRSLTHLGADTQYF.

This clonotype was counted at least ten times. The genes are TRBV9 and TRBJ2-3, with 11 bases lining up with TRBD2. Germline lookup yields CDR1 SGDLS and CDR2 YYNGEE. V lost 4 bases to trimming and J lost 2 bases; unmatched junction nucleotides: 6. This CDR3 contains 16 residues. The CDR3 bases are TGTGCCAGCAGCTTAGCGGGGGGGCCGACCACAGATACGCAGTATTTT. The encoded protein is CASSLAGGPTTDTQYF.